The 14 T cell receptor beta chains given below trace back to one sample, sequenced in a study of cytomegalovirus exposure and HLA in healthy donors. The PCR ran on 60 Vbeta and 13 Jbeta primers. Method: immunoSEQ multiplex PCR; TCRdb's copy keeps in-frame clones and lacks some. The table has 150,000 or so clones, approximately 82% seen once. Sequenced input: PBMCs. All receptors come from a young man in good health and CMV-seropositive.

V gene TRBV6-5 combines with J gene TRBJ2-3, with D possibly matching TRBD2 (6 bases). Trimming stripped 0 bases from V and 3 bases from J, with 7 bases between. Germline lookup yields CDR1 MNHEY and CDR2 SVGAGI. CDR3 size: 14 residues. The CDR3 protein is CASSYSGTTDTQYF. The CDR3 region has the DNA TGTGCCAGCAGTTACTCCGGGACTACAGATACGCAGTATTTT.

This chain joins TRBV5-1 and TRBJ2-7; 10 bases line up with TRBD2. After removal of 4 bases from V and 1 base from J, the junction contained 11 bases not matched to a gene. Germline CDR1 reads SGHRS; CDR2 reads YFSETQ. The CDR3 is made up of 17 amino acids. The CDR3 protein is CASSILGTSDPSYEQYF. CDR3 DNA: TGCGCCAGCAGCATACTAGGGACTAGCGACCCGTCCTACGAGCAGTACTTC. The variable domain in full, completed from reference TRBV5-1 and TRBJ2-7, reads KAGVTQTPRYLIKTRGQQVTLSCSPISGHRSVSWYQQTPGQGLQFLFEYFSETQRNKGNFPGRFSGRQFSNSRSEMNVSTLELGDSALYLCASSILGTSDPSYEQYFGPGTRLTVT.

The chain has TRBV2 and TRBJ2-2; D is possibly TRBD2 (6 bases). V gave up 9 bases and J gave up 5 bases, with 16 bases separating them. CDR3 length: 14 amino acids. The germline V gene has CDR1 SNHLY and CDR2 FYNNEI. This chain's CDR3 is CASGRGAPTGELFF. The CDR3 DNA reads TGTGCCAGTGGTCGCGGGGCACCTACCGGGGAGCTGTTTTTT.

This clone has more than one count but fewer than ten. The gene calls are TRBV6-5 and TRBJ2-7; weak D call: TRBD1 (6 bases). Looked up from germline, CDR1 is MNHEY and CDR2 is SVGAGI. The CDR3 is 15 residues long. The germline V and J ends were trimmed by 0 bases and 3 bases, with 12 bases remaining between them. This CDR3 is CASSYSVWTDYEQYF. CDR3 DNA sequence: TGTGCCAGCAGTTACTCGGTGTGGACAGACTACGAGCAGTACTTC.

This clone was picked up one time. The chain uses TRBV7-6 and TRBJ1-2, with no clear D. The CDR3 sequence is 12 residues long. V shed 5 bases and J shed 8 bases, with 12 bases lying between them. CDR1 and CDR2 (germline): SGHVS, FNYEAQ. Here the CDR3 reads CASSPPGFGYTF. DNA for the CDR3: TGTGCCAGCAGCCCGCCGGGTTTCGGCTACACCTTC.

This rearrangement joins TRBV9 to TRBJ2-6; unclear D gene. V lost 2 bases and J lost 2, with 5 bases in between. This CDR3 region has 14 residues. Germline values: CDR1 SGDLS, CDR2 YYNGEE. The CDR3 here is CASSVVAGANVLTF. The CDR3 DNA reads TGTGCCAGCAGCGTGGTAGCTGGGGCCAACGTCCTGACTTTC.

This clone was picked up a small number of times. The chain couples TRBV5-4 to TRBJ2-5; a possible D gene is TRBD2 (5 bases). The J call may not be correct, given that the DNA end is closer to TRBJ2-7. The CDR3 is made up of 16 amino acids. Germline assignment: CDR1 SGHNT and CDR2 YYREEE (reference sequence). CDR3 DNA: TGTGCCAGCAGCTTAATCCGGGATCTGATAAACTACGAGCAGTACTTC. Amino acid sequence: CASSLIRDLINYEQYF.

This chain uses TRBV2 with TRBJ2-7; 9 bases align to TRBD1. This CDR3 comprises 13 residues. Germline-derived CDR1 and CDR2 are SNHLY and FYNNEI. Trimming took 4 bases from V and 6 from J; bases not matched to a gene: 4. In nucleotides, the CDR3 is TGTGCCAGCAGTGGGGGACAGGGTGGCGAGCAGTACTTC. It specifies CASSGGQGGEQYF.

The rearrangement joins TRBV19 to TRBJ2-3; no reliable D call. CDR3 length equals 13 residues. V was clipped by 1 base and J by 4 bases, with 6 bases between them. Per germline, CDR1 LNHDA and CDR2 SQIVND (reference sequence). The CDR3 spells CASSIGLPDTQYF. CDR3 DNA: TGTGCCAGTAGTATAGGGCTCCCAGATACGCAGTATTTT.

The rearrangement joins TRBV19 to TRBJ2-7; D is perhaps TRBD2 (5 bases). The CDR3 is 14 amino acids. V was clipped by 5 bases and J by 5 bases, with 16 bases between them. Germline V gene sequence: CDR1 LNHDA, CDR2 SQIVND (reference sequence). CDR3 in amino acids: CASSLGSAGNEQYF. CDR3 coding DNA: TGTGCCAGTAGTCTCGGGTCGGCCGGGAACGAGCAGTACTTC.

The chain employs TRBV30 and TRBJ2-5, with D unresolved. The V end was cut by 1 base, the J end by 4 bases, with 4 bases between. The CDR3 totals 11 residues. Germline CDR1 and CDR2: GTSNPN and SVGIG (reference sequence). The CDR3 bases are TGTGCCTGGAGTGGGGCAGAGACCCAGTACTTC. Translation: CAWSGAETQYF.

V gene TRBV27 combines with J gene TRBJ1-2, with 8 bases lining up with TRBD1. Per germline, CDR1 MNHEY and CDR2 SMNVEV (reference sequence). The CDR3 is 14 residues long. V shed 3 bases and J 6 bases; nucleotides not matched to a gene: 6. CDR3 sequence reads: CASSFGQGIDGYTF. In DNA, the CDR3 is TGTGCCAGCAGTTTTGGACAGGGCATAGATGGCTACACCTTC.

There are a few counts of this clone. The V and J genes are TRBV7-9 and TRBJ2-7, with 7 nucleotides matching TRBD1. The CDR3 has 14 residues. Germline values: CDR1 SEHNR, CDR2 FQNEAQ (reference sequence). V shed 7 bases, J shed 1 base, and the junction held 7 bases outside the gene matches. Written as DNA, the CDR3 is TGTGCCAGCACCCCGATGGGACAGTCCTACGAGCAGTACTTC. Its protein product is CASTPMGQSYEQYF.

J is TRBJ2-1 and V is TRBV7-8, with D perhaps matching TRBD1 (5 bases). The germline gives CDR1 SGHVS, CDR2 FQNEAQ. The CDR3 consists of 13 residues. Trimming removed 3 bases at V and 9 bases at J, with 12 bases between. The DNA for the CDR3 is TGTGCCAGCAGCTTTCAGGGCGCCAGTGAGCAGTTCTTC. Translating gives CASSFQGASEQFF.